These T cell receptor beta chains were read from a single sample in a study of monozygotic twins with inflammatory bowel disease. TCRdb re-called the 5' RACE reads and shows each CDR3 protein once, DNA omitted. The sample holds approximately 390,000 distinct CDR3 sequences. Sequencing input: blood. These receptors were collected from a human donor with ulcerative colitis or Crohn's disease, or a healthy co-twin of an affected twin (not recorded which). Both conserved end residues are part of each CDR3. Each record gives: J gene, V gene, CDR3 protein.

TRBJ1-6 | TRBV10-3 | CAISPAGADNSPLHF
TRBJ1-1 | TRBV24-1 | CATRRGTEAFF
TRBJ2-1 | TRBV24-1 | CATSDLPPLAGGYNEQFF
TRBJ1-2 | TRBV20-1 | CSASLNPGTGNGYTF
TRBJ2-3 | TRBV15 | CATSRGGAGADTDTQYF
TRBJ1-1 | TRBV29-1 | CSVEDTGKNTEAFF
TRBJ1-6 | TRBV29-1 | CSVLTGTHNSPLHF
TRBJ2-6 | TRBV6-1 | CASSRDRRLWANVLTF
TRBJ2-7 | TRBV6-5 | CASSFKVGEYEQYF
TRBJ2-7 | TRBV2 | CASSATGPYEQYF
TRBJ2-7 | TRBV6-6 | CASREGLYEQYF
TRBJ1-6 | TRBV18 | CASSPPLGPLHF